The clone carrying this T cell receptor (beta chain) was picked up one time. Sequenced by immunoSEQ multiplex PCR; TCRdb stores in-frame clones only, minus some. The sample lists about 82,000 clones; roughly 90% were seen once. Enrollment shut out patients with autoimmune disease history or systemic immunosuppression. The sample belongs to a study of OX40 agonist ivuxolimab in advanced cancers. Study as a whole: Partial responses were achieved by three patients: one hepatocellular carcinoma, two cutaneous melanoma.

V lost 5 bases to trimming and J lost 0 bases, with 11 bases between them. The CDR3 consists of 14 residues. CDR1 and CDR2 (germline): SGHNT, YENEEA. The source is an adult with an advanced solid tumor such as melanoma, head and neck, liver or kidney cancer. The chain is built from TRBV11-3 and TRBJ2-7; the D gene is possibly TRBD2 (7 bases). The sample in question was CD4+ or CD8+ T cells sorted from blood, obtained in a trial of the OX40 agonist ivuxolimab. The CDR3 loop is CASSKGGASYEQYF. The CDR3 DNA reads TGTGCCAGCAGCAAAGGGGGGGCCTCCTACGAGCAGTACTTC. Full variable domain (remainder filled in from reference TRBV11-3 and TRBJ2-7): EAGVVQSPRYKIIEKKQPVAFWCNPISGHNTLYWYLQNLGQGPELLIRYENEEAVDDSQLPKDRFSAERLKGVDSTLKIQPAELGDSAVYLCASSKGGASYEQYFGPGTRLTVT.